This entry lists 11 T cell receptor beta chains sequenced from one sample in a study of blood T cell repertoires in COVID-19. Data came from immunoSEQ multiplex PCR; TCRdb stores just in-frame clones and leaves some out. Of roughly 200,000 clones listed, 87% are singletons. Sequenced: peripheral blood. These receptors all stem from a woman aged 18-30 years who had recovered from COVID-19.

CDR3 DNA sequence: TGTGCCAGCAGCGCCCGAGACCGAGGTGACACTGAAGCTTTCTTT. This encodes CASSARDRGDTEAFF. V gene TRBV9 combines with J gene TRBJ1-1; the D is unclear. This CDR3 spans 15 amino acids. Per germline, CDR1 SGDLS and CDR2 YYNGEE. V gave up 3 bases and J gave up 3 bases, with 15 bases separating them.

This chain uses TRBV10-3 with TRBJ2-2; a possible D gene is TRBD1 (6 bases). Germline CDR1 is ENHRY and CDR2 is SYGVKD. This CDR3 contains 12 residues. V shed 5 bases and J shed 8 bases, with 9 bases lying between them. CDR3 protein: CAISIQGGELFF. CDR3 coding DNA: TGTGCCATCAGTATACAGGGAGGGGAGCTGTTTTTT.

The chain is built from TRBV19 and TRBJ1-2; tentatively, D is TRBD1 (6 bases). CDR1 is LNHDA, CDR2 SQIVND, per germline (reference sequence). The CDR3 runs 13 residues. The V gene lost 6 bases and the J gene lost 6 bases, with 14 bases spanning the gap. The CDR3 sequence is CASRNTGKDGYTF. The CDR3 region has the DNA TGTGCCAGTAGAAATACAGGGAAGGATGGCTACACCTTC.

This clone appeared a single time. The chain has TRBV6-1 and TRBJ2-4; D is uncertain. CDR1 MNHNS and CDR2 SASEGT come from the germline V gene. There are 14 residues in the CDR3. The V end was cut by 1 base, the J end by 6 bases, with 10 bases between. CDR3 sequence: CASSEGAVRNIQYF. For the CDR3, the DNA is TGTGCCAGCAGTGAAGGGGCTGTCCGAAACATTCAGTACTTC.

This clone came up a few times. The rearrangement uses TRBV5-1 and TRBJ2-7; unclear D gene. The CDR3 length is 15 residues. Germline CDR1 is SGHRS and CDR2 is YFSETQ. Trimming removed 3 bases from V and 0 bases from J, with 13 bases in between. In DNA form, the CDR3 reads TGCGCCAGCAGCTCTAATGCAGGCCTCTCCTACGAGCAGTACTTC. Residues: CASSSNAGLSYEQYF. The full variable domain, completed using reference TRBV5-1 and TRBJ2-7, is KAGVTQTPRYLIKTRGQQVTLSCSPISGHRSVSWYQQTPGQGLQFLFEYFSETQRNKGNFPGRFSGRQFSNSRSEMNVSTLELGDSALYLCASSSNAGLSYEQYFGPGTRLTVT.

The chain joins TRBV4-2 to TRBJ1-1; possibly TRBD1 for D (6 bases). V dropped 3 bases and J dropped 1 base, with 9 bases sitting between them. The germline CDR1 and CDR2 sequences are LGHNA and YNFKEQ. CDR3 size: 14 residues. CDR3 protein: CASSQEQGNTEAFF. As DNA, the CDR3 is TGTGCCAGCAGCCAGGAACAGGGGAACACTGAAGCTTTCTTT.

The chain combines TRBV18 with TRBJ1-4, with unresolved D. The CDR3 sequence is 13 residues long. V was shortened by 3 bases and J by 7 bases, with 9 bases between the two germline ends. CDR1 and CDR2 from the germline V gene are KGHSH and LQKENI. CDR3 sequence (DNA): TGTGCCAGCTCACCCATCATGTCTGAAAAACTGTTTTTT. This translates into CASSPIMSEKLFF.

This sequence joins TRBV19 and TRBJ1-2; no clear D. Between the trimmed V and J ends, which lost 3 bases and 7 bases, there was a span of 15 bases. The CDR3 has 14 residues. Germline V gene sequence: CDR1 LNHDA, CDR2 SQIVND (reference sequence). CDR3 protein: CASSIEGQLRGYTF. The CDR3 DNA reads TGTGCCAGTAGTATTGAGGGCCAACTTCGTGGCTACACCTTC.

This clone was observed once. This chain connects TRBV3-1 (or the pseudogene TRBV3-2) to TRBJ1-2, with D hard to call. The CDR3 runs 15 residues. The V gene lost 1 base and the J gene lost 8 bases, with 17 bases spanning the gap. Germline V CDR1 and CDR2: LGHDT, YNNKEL (reference sequence). CDR3 nucleotide sequence: TGTGCCAGCAGCCAAGGGTTGGGAGTATCCGGGGGCTACACCTTC. Protein: CASSQGLGVSGGYTF.

The V gene is TRBV4-3, the J gene TRBJ1-6, with a possible D match to TRBD1 (5 bases). V dropped 0 bases and J dropped 13 bases, with 13 bases sitting between them. Germline V lookup: CDR1 LGHNA, CDR2 YSLEER. This CDR3 has 14 residues. CDR3 region: CASSQEAGGAPLHF. In DNA form, the CDR3 reads TGCGCCAGCAGCCAAGAGGCAGGAGGGGCTCCCCTCCACTTT.

This clone was detected only once. The chain has TRBV5-1 and TRBJ1-3; 7 bases agree with TRBD1. This CDR3 contains 15 residues. CDR1 and CDR2 (germline): SGHRS, YFSETQ. J was trimmed by 0 bases and V by 4 bases; bases with no gene match: 4. The CDR3 loop reads CASSPDRDSGNTIYF. The CDR3 coding sequence is TGCGCCAGCAGCCCCGACAGGGACTCTGGAAACACCATATATTTT.